The clone carrying this T cell receptor (beta chain) was recorded many times. Its specificity is not known. As to time point: technical triplicate 3. PBMCs stored at -80 C, numbering 2 million, were the origin of the unsorted libraries. 5'RACE generated cDNA with 10-nucleotide random UMIs. Using its own MiXCR run on the 5' RACE reads, TCRdb lists one record per CDR3 protein. The table has about 42,000 distinct CDR3 sequences, roughly 21% seen once. These data are taken from a study of neurological immune-mediated disorders. The CDR3 is made up of 17 amino acids. Germline lookup yields CDR1 SGHRS and CDR2 YFSETQ. The V and J ends lost 7 bases and 5 bases, in that order; junction bases with no gene match: 15. The study's findings and limits: While HTLV-1-associated myelopathy showed the greatest TCR clonal expansion, multiple sclerosis showed the least, falling below healthy controls. The absence of shared CDR3 amino acid sequences among expanded clones across subjects suggests private repertoires in all groups.

The receptor was derived from a man aged 55 to 70 with HTLV-1-associated myelopathy (HAM/TSP). Material for sequencing was PBMCs. The genes are TRBV5-1 and TRBJ1-2; 12 bases align to TRBD1. CDR3 DNA: TGCGCCAGCCGGGCCGGGACAGGGGGCGCGAGGATTTATGGCTACACCTTC. Translating it yields CASRAGTGGARIYGYTF.